The 15 T cell receptor beta chains reported below all come from one sample, sequenced in a study of cytomegalovirus exposure and HLA in healthy donors. Primers: 60 Vbeta forward and 13 Jbeta reverse. Profiled with immunoSEQ multiplex PCR; TCRdb holds only in-frame clones, not every one. The sample consists of about 200,000 clones, around four fifths of them appearing once. Sequencing was performed on PBMCs. The receptors were sampled from a male donor in good health and CMV-seronegative.

The V gene is TRBV10-1, the J gene TRBJ2-1; 11 bases align to TRBD2. Looked up from germline, CDR1 is WNHNN and CDR2 is SYGVQD (reference sequence). The CDR3 covers 14 residues. Trimming at V came to 4 bases and at J to 8 bases, leaving 4 bases not matched to a gene. The CDR3 DNA reads as TGCGCCAGCAGTGGCACTAGCGGGAGCTATGAGCAGTTCTTC. The encoded protein is CASSGTSGSYEQFF.

This clone has only one observation. The chain links TRBV10-3 to TRBJ2-1; TRBD1 matches 11 bases. The CDR3 totals 12 residues. Trimming took 8 bases from V and 9 from J; bases not matched to a gene: 3. Looked up from germline, CDR1 is ENHRY and CDR2 is SYGVKD. The CDR3 bases are TGTGCCATCGGACAGGGGGCTGGTGAGCAGTTCTTC. It codes for CAIGQGAGEQFF.

The chain has TRBV7-2 and TRBJ2-7, with 10 bases lining up with TRBD2. The V and J ends lost 5 bases and 5 bases, in that order; junction bases with no gene match: 9. The CDR3 loop spans 15 amino acids. Germline V gene lookup returns CDR1 SGHTA and CDR2 FQGNSA. Here the CDR3 reads CASSPRAGGPNEQYF. The DNA for the CDR3 is TGTGCCAGCAGCCCAAGAGCGGGAGGGCCCAACGAGCAGTACTTC.

This clone was picked up a small number of times. The chain has TRBV28 and TRBJ1-5, with a weak D call TRBD1 (5 bases). This CDR3 contains 15 residues. Per germline, CDR1 MDHEN and CDR2 SYDVKM. V lost 6 bases to trimming and J lost 4 bases, with 16 bases between them. The CDR3 nucleotides are TGTGCCAGCAGGCCAGGGCCCGCCCTTAATCAGCCCCAGCATTTT. Protein product: CASRPGPALNQPQHF.

Only one count was recorded for this clone. V and J are TRBV7-9 and TRBJ2-7; D remains ambiguous. Trimming took off 2 bases at V and 0 bases at J, with 8 bases between the two ends. The CDR3 totals 14 residues. Germline-derived CDR1 and CDR2 are SEHNR and FQNEAQ (reference sequence). The CDR3 sequence: CASSLRSGSYEQYF. CDR3 DNA sequence: TGTGCCAGCAGCTTACGCAGTGGCTCCTACGAGCAGTACTTC.

The chain links TRBV9 to TRBJ2-1; 8 bases fit TRBD2. Looked up from germline, CDR1 is SGDLS and CDR2 is YYNGEE. The CDR3 has 18 residues. Trimming cost V 0 bases and J 5 bases; bases outside gene matches: 13. CDR3 amino acids: CASSVATGSGSLHNEQFF. Written as DNA, the CDR3 is TGTGCCAGCAGCGTAGCTACAGGGAGCGGGAGTTTACACAATGAGCAGTTCTTC.

V and J are TRBV28 and TRBJ1-5; TRBD1 matches at 7 bases. Germline CDR1 MDHEN, CDR2 SYDVKM. Germline trimming cut 6 bases from V and 4 bases from J; bases unmatched to any gene: 6. This CDR3 comprises 14 residues. The CDR3 DNA sequence: TGTGCCAGCAGCTTGACAGGGCAGAATCAGCCCCAGCATTTT. It yields the protein CASSLTGQNQPQHF.

J is TRBJ1-2 and V is TRBV18, with 10 positions matching TRBD1. J was trimmed by 2 bases and V by 2 bases; bases with no gene match: 5. The V gene's germline CDR1 is KGHSH and CDR2 LQKENI. The CDR3 runs to 16 residues. CDR3 DNA: TGTGCCAGCTCACCAGGGACAGGGGTTAACAACTATGGCTACACCTTC. Its protein product is CASSPGTGVNNYGYTF.

The chain is built from TRBV19 and TRBJ2-5; the match to TRBD2 covers 10 bases. The CDR3 contains 14 residues. The J segment lost 4 bases and the V segment lost 9 bases, leaving 8 bases of the junction unmatched. Per germline, CDR1 LNHDA and CDR2 SQIVND (reference sequence). The CDR3 sequence: CASSTEREGETQYF. CDR3 in DNA: TGTGCCAGCTCAACAGAGCGGGAGGGAGAGACCCAGTACTTC.

The chain couples TRBV20-1 to TRBJ1-2; D is undetermined. The CDR3 spans 10 residues. Germline-derived CDR1 and CDR2 are DFQATT and SNEGSKA (reference sequence). V shed 6 bases and J shed 7 bases, with 9 bases lying between them. The CDR3 coding sequence is TGCAGTGCCCCCTCGTTTGGCTACACCTTC. Translated: CSAPSFGYTF.

The chain employs TRBV4-2 and TRBJ2-5, with 9 positions matching TRBD2. The CDR3 runs 15 residues. Germline CDR1 reads LGHNA; CDR2 reads YNFKEQ. The V gene end was trimmed by 1 base and the J gene end by 5 bases; junction bases not matched to a gene: 5. The CDR3 nucleotides read TGTGCCAGCAGCCAAGTCGCGGGAGGGCCTGAGACCCAGTACTTC. It encodes CASSQVAGGPETQYF.

This clone was seen a few times. The gene calls are TRBV19 and TRBJ2-2; 7 nucleotides align to TRBD1. CDR3 size: 14 residues. The germline gives CDR1 LNHDA, CDR2 SQIVND (reference sequence). The trim removed 8 bases at V and 3 bases at J, leaving 6 bases unmatched. The CDR3 here is CASSQGRDTGELFF. In DNA form, the CDR3 reads TGTGCCAGTTCACAGGGGCGGGACACCGGGGAGCTGTTTTTT.

This chain connects TRBV9 to TRBJ2-1; maybe TRBD2 (5 bases). From germline, CDR1 is SGDLS and CDR2 YYNGEE. With 4 bases removed from V and 6 bases from J, the gap between germline ends came to 8 bases. CDR3 size: 12 residues. The CDR3 sequence is CASSLSGNEQFF. The CDR3 nucleotides read TGTGCCAGCAGCTTAAGCGGCAATGAGCAGTTCTTC.

This chain joins TRBV7-8 and TRBJ1-2; 8 bases map to TRBD1. The CDR3 extends over 13 amino acids. Germline trimming cut 1 base from V and 6 bases from J; bases unmatched to any gene: 1. Germline CDR1 is SGHVS and CDR2 is FQNEAQ. The CDR3 region has the DNA TGTGCCAGCAGCTTAGGGACAGGGAATGGCTACACCTTC. Amino acids: CASSLGTGNGYTF.

The gene calls are TRBV4-2 and TRBJ2-3; no clear D gene. Looked up from germline, CDR1 is LGHNA and CDR2 is YNFKEQ. The CDR3 is 13 residues long. V dropped 6 bases and J dropped 4 bases, with 11 bases sitting between them. This chain's CDR3 is CASRQRVADTQYF. CDR3 DNA sequence: TGTGCCAGCAGACAACGGGTTGCAGATACGCAGTATTTT.